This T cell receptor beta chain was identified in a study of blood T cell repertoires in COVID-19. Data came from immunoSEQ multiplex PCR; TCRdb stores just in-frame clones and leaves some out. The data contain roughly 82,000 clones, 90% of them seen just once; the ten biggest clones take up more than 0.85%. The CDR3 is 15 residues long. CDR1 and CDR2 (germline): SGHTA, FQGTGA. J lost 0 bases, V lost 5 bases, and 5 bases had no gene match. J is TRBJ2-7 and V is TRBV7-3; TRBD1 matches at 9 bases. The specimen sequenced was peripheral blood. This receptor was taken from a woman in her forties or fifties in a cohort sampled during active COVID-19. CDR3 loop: CASSPGTGSSYEQYF. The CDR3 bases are TGTGCCAGCAGCCCGGGGACAGGGAGCTCCTACGAGCAGTACTTC.